The next 15 T cell receptor beta chains were all read from a single sample in a study of Ad26.COV2.S vaccination and SARS-CoV-2 variants. The treatment here: some 20 received Ad26.COV2.S at low or high dose, single or two shots; about 5 received placebo; per-sample allocation not given. Sampling was done on day 63 after the first vaccine or placebo injection. Profiled with immunoSEQ multiplex PCR; TCRdb holds only in-frame clones, not every one. Counted here are roughly 350,000 clones, about 86% occurring once; the ten biggest clones make up roughly a tenth. The input for sequencing was peripheral blood, taken in a trial of Ad26.COV2.S vaccine versus placebo. The receptor source for this set is a person between 18 and 59 years old who received the Ad26.COV2.S COVID-19 vaccine or a placebo.

V gene TRBV20-1 combines with J gene TRBJ2-5; D not resolved. The V gene's germline CDR1 is DFQATT and CDR2 SNEGSKA (reference sequence). The CDR3 extends over 11 amino acids. Trimming left V 7 bases short and J 7 bases short, with 13 bases between. The CDR3 DNA reads as TGCAGTGTTTCCCAGGAATGGACCCAGTACTTC. It encodes CSVSQEWTQYF.

This chain links TRBV12-3 or TRBV12-4 with TRBJ2-1; 10 bases are a match to TRBD2. The CDR3 length is 13 residues. The V segment lost 8 bases and the J segment 9 bases; nucleotides outside the gene matches: 7. The CDR3: CASGVAGGSEQFF. Here the CDR3 DNA reads TGTGCCAGCGGGGTAGCGGGAGGCTCTGAGCAGTTCTTC.

The V call is TRBV6-6, the J call TRBJ2-1, with 9 bases lining up with TRBD2. Trimming at V came to 0 bases and at J to 9 bases, leaving 9 bases not matched to a gene. This CDR3 spans 16 amino acids. Per germline, CDR1 MNHNY and CDR2 SVGAGI (reference sequence). The chain's CDR3 is CASSYSGSGRVSEQFF. CDR3 nucleotide sequence: TGTGCCAGCAGTTACTCGGGTAGCGGGAGAGTTAGTGAGCAGTTCTTC.

The chain carries TRBV9 and TRBJ1-3; weak D call: TRBD1 (5 bases). The CDR3 length is 14 residues. Looked up from germline, CDR1 is SGDLS and CDR2 is YYNGEE. Trimming stripped 0 bases from V and 8 bases from J, with 12 bases between. The CDR3 bases are TGTGCCAGCAGCGTAGTGTCAGGGCAAGACACCATATATTTT. It yields the protein CASSVVSGQDTIYF.

The CDR3 DNA follows: TGTGCCAGCAGCGTAGGCACAGTGCCTAATGAAAAACTGTTTTTT. Amino acid sequence: CASSVGTVPNEKLFF. This chain uses TRBV9 with TRBJ1-4, with unresolved D. Germline V gene sequence: CDR1 SGDLS, CDR2 YYNGEE. V was shortened by 0 bases and J by 3 bases, with 9 bases between the two germline ends. The CDR3 has 15 residues.

The chain employs TRBV27 and TRBJ1-2; tentative D call: TRBD1 (5 bases). Germline CDR1 is MNHEY and CDR2 is SMNVEV (reference sequence). V was shortened by 6 bases and J by 8 bases, with 19 bases between the two germline ends. This CDR3 has 14 amino acids. Written as DNA, the CDR3 is TGTGCCAGCAGCTCAAATGGGGGTAAGGGAGGCTACACCTTC. It codes for CASSSNGGKGGYTF.

The genes are TRBV12-3 or TRBV12-4 and TRBJ1-1; D uncertain. This CDR3 is 12 amino acids long. Trimming took 6 bases from V and 2 from J, leaving 7 bases between them. Here the CDR3 DNA reads TGTGCCAGCAGCCCCGGAAACACTGAAGCTTTCTTT. It is translated as CASSPGNTEAFF.

The chain has TRBV4-2 and TRBJ2-3; perhaps D is TRBD1 or TRBD2 (5 bases each). Trimming pared 3 bases from V and 2 bases from J, leaving 21 bases between. The CDR3 is 18 residues long. CDR1 and CDR2 from the germline V gene are LGHNA and YNFKEQ. The CDR3 sequence is CASSQAGARRFPTDTQYF. In nucleotides, the CDR3 is TGTGCCAGCAGCCAGGCCGGGGCCCGGCGTTTCCCCACAGATACGCAGTATTTT.

This chain connects TRBV6-2 or TRBV6-3 to TRBJ1-2; no clear D. V was pared by 6 bases and J by 6 bases, with 14 bases between. The CDR3 has 13 residues. Germline CDR1 reads MNHEY; CDR2 reads SVGEGT. The CDR3, as DNA: TGTGCCAGCAGCCAATTGGCCCGTGATGGCTACACCTTC. This translates into CASSQLARDGYTF.

This clone was seen a few times. This chain uses TRBV28 with TRBJ2-7, with D maybe TRBD1 (5 bases). Germline values: CDR1 MDHEN, CDR2 SYDVKM. This CDR3 contains 15 residues. The ends were cut back, 1 base at V and 1 base at J, with 11 bases in the middle. The CDR3 coding sequence is TGTGCCAGCAGTTTATCGTCGACAGCTTCCTACGAGCAGTACTTC. Its protein is CASSLSSTASYEQYF.

CDR3 region: CASSPQGRGRGVDEQFF. The DNA for the CDR3 is TGCGCCAGCAGCCCCCAAGGCCGGGGGCGGGGCGTGGATGAGCAGTTCTTC. The V gene is TRBV4-1, the J gene TRBJ2-1, with D perhaps assigned TRBD1 or TRBD2 (6 bases each). CDR3 size: 17 residues. Trimming pared 4 bases from V and 8 bases from J, leaving 24 bases between. Germline-derived CDR1 and CDR2 are MGHRA and YSYEKL.

This clone was seen only once. The genes are TRBV24-1 and TRBJ2-2; 7 bases match TRBD1. Looked up from germline, CDR1 is KGHDR and CDR2 is SFDVKD. The CDR3 sequence is 15 residues long. V shed 6 bases, J shed 4 bases, and the junction held 7 bases outside the gene matches. CDR3: CATSRGRSGTGELFF. As DNA, the CDR3 is TGTGCCACCAGTAGGGGGCGATCGGGCACCGGGGAGCTGTTTTTT.

This chain connects TRBV6-5 to TRBJ2-3; 8 bases fit TRBD2. CDR1 is MNHEY, CDR2 SVGAGI, per germline. The CDR3 runs 15 residues. V gave up 0 bases and J gave up 6 bases; unmatched junction bases: 5. CDR3: CASSYSGLAVDTQYF. CDR3 in DNA: TGTGCCAGCAGTTACTCTGGACTAGCAGTCGATACGCAGTATTTT.

The J gene is TRBJ2-1, the V gene TRBV7-3, with D uncertain. From germline, CDR1 is SGHTA and CDR2 FQGTGA. CDR3 length: 15 amino acids. V was pared by 4 bases and J by 1 base, with 11 bases between. The CDR3 region is CASSSTGGSYNEQFF. The CDR3 DNA is TGTGCCAGCAGCTCAACGGGCGGTTCCTACAATGAGCAGTTCTTC.

J is TRBJ1-6 and V is TRBV27; no firm D call. Per germline, CDR1 MNHEY and CDR2 SMNVEV (reference sequence). Deletions cut 2 bases from V and 9 bases from J, with 20 bases between. The CDR3 covers 17 residues. In DNA form, the CDR3 reads TGTGCCAGCAGTTTACTGGCGGGTGGAAGTACGAGTTCACCCCTCCACTTT. It codes for CASSLLAGGSTSSPLHF.